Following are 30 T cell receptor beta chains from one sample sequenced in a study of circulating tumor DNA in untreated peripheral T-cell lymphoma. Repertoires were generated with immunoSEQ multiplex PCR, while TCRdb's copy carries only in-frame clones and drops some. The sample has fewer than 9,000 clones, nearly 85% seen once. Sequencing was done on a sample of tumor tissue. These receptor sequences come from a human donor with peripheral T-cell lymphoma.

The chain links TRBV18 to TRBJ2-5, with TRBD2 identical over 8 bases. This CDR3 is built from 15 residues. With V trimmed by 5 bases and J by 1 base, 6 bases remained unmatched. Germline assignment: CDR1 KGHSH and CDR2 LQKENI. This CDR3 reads CASSEPGGPQETQYF. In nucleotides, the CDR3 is TGTGCCAGCTCAGAACCGGGGGGGCCCCAAGAGACCCAGTACTTC.

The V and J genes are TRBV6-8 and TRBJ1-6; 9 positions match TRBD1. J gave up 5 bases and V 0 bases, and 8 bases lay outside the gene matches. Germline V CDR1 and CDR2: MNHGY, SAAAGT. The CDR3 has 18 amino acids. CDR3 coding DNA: TGTGCCAGCAGTTACTCAAAGGGCGGGACAGGGAATAATTCACCCCTCCACTTT. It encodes CASSYSKGGTGNNSPLHF.

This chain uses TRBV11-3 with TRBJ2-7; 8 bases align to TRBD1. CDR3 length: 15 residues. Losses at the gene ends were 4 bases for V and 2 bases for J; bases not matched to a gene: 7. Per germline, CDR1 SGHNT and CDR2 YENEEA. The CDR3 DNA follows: TGTGCCAGCAGCTCCGTGACAGGGGAACCCTACGAGCAGTACTTC. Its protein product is CASSSVTGEPYEQYF.

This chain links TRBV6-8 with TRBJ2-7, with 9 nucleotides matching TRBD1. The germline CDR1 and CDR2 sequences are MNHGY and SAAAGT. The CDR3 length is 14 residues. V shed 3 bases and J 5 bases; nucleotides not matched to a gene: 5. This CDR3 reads CASSYRDREHEQYF. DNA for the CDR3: TGTGCCAGCAGTTATCGGGACAGGGAACACGAGCAGTACTTC.

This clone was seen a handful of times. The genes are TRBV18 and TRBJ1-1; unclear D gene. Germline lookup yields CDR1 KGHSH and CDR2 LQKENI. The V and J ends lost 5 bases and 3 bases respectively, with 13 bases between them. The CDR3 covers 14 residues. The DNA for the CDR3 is TGTGCCAGCTCAGCCGAAATGGGGTACACTGAAGCTTTCTTT. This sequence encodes CASSAEMGYTEAFF.

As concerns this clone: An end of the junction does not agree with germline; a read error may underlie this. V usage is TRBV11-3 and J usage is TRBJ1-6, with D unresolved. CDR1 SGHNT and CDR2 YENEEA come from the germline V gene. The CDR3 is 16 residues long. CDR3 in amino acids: CASSNRAQVYNSPLHF. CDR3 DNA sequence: TGTGCTAGCAGCAACCGGGCCCAGGTCTATAATTCACCCCTCCACTTT.

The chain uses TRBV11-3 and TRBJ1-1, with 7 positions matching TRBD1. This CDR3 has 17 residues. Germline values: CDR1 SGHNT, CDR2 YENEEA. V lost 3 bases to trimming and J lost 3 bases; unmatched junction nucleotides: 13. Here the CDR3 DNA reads TGTGCCAGCAGCTTTTTTGGACAGGCCTTATTGCACACTGAAGCTTTCTTT. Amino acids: CASSFFGQALLHTEAFF.

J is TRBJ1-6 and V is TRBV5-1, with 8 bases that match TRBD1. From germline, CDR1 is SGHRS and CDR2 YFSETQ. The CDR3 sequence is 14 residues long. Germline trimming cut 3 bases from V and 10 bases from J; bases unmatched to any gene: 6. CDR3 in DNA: TGCGCCAGCAGCTCGGACAGGGCTCCGTCACCCCTCCACTTT. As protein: CASSSDRAPSPLHF.

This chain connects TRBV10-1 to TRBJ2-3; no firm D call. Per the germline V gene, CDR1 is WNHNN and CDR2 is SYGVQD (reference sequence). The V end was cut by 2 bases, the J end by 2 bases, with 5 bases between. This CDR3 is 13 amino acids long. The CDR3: CASSEDLTDTQYF. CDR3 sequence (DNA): TGCGCCAGCAGTGAGGATCTCACAGATACGCAGTATTTT.

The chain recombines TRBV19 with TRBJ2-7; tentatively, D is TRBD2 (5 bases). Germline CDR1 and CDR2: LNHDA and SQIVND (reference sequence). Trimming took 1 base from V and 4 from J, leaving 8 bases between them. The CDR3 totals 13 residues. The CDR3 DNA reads TGTGCCAGTAGTATAGGACGGGGTTACGAGCAGTACTTC. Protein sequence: CASSIGRGYEQYF.

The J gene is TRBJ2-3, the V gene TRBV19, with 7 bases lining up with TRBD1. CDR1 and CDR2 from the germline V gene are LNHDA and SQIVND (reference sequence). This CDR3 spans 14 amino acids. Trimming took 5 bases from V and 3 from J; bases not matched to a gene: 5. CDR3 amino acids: CASSGGQATDTQYF. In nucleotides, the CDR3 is TGTGCCAGTAGTGGAGGACAGGCAACAGATACGCAGTATTTT.

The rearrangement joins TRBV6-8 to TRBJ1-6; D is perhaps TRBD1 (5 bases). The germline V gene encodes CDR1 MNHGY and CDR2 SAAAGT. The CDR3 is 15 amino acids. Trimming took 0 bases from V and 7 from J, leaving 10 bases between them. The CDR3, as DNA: TGTGCCAGCAGTTACTCGACGGGGGTAAATTCACCCCTCCACTTT. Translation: CASSYSTGVNSPLHF.

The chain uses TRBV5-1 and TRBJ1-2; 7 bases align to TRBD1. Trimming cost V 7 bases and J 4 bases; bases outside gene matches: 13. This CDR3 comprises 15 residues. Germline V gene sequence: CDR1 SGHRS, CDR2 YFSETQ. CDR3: CASYPPGQPAYGYTF. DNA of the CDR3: TGCGCCAGCTACCCCCCGGGACAGCCAGCCTATGGCTACACCTTC.

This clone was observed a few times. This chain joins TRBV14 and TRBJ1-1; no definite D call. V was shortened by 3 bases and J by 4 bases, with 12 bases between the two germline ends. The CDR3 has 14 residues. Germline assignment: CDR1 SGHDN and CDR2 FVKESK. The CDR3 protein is CASSHHLFGTEAFF. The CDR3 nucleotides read TGTGCCAGCAGCCATCACCTTTTTGGCACTGAAGCTTTCTTT.

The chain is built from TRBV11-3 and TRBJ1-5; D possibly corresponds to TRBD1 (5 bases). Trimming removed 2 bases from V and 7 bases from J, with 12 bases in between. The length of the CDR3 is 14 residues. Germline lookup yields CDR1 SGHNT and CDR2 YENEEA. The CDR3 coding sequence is TGTGCCAGCAGCTTAAGCTGGGGCGAACAGCCCCAGCATTTT. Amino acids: CASSLSWGEQPQHF.

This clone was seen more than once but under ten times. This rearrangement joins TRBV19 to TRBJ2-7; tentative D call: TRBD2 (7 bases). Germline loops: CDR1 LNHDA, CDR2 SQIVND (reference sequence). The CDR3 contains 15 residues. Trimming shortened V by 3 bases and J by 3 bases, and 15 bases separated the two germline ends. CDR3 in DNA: TGTGCCAGTAGTATGTTCGGGGGGCGAGACTACGAGCAGTACTTC. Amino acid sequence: CASSMFGGRDYEQYF.

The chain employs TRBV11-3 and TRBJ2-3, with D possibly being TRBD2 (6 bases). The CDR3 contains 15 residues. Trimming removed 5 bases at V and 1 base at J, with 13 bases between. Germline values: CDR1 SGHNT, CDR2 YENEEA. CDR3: CASSPGTFRTDTQYF. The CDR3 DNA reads TGTGCCAGCAGCCCTGGGACTTTCCGCACAGATACGCAGTATTTT.

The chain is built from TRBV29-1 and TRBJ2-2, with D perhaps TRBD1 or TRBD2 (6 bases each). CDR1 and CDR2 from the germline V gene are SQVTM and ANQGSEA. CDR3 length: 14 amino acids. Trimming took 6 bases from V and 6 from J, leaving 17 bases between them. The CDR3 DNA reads TGCAGCGTGGAGAGGGGGGACCCGGCCGGGGAGCTGTTTTTT. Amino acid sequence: CSVERGDPAGELFF.

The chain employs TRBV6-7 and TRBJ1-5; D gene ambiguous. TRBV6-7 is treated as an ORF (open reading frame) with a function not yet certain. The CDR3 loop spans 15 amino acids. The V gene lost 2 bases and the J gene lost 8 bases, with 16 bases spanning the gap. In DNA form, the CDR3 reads TGTGCCAGCAGTTACGCGGAGCCTAAAGGGAAGCCCCAGCATTTT. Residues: CASSYAEPKGKPQHF.

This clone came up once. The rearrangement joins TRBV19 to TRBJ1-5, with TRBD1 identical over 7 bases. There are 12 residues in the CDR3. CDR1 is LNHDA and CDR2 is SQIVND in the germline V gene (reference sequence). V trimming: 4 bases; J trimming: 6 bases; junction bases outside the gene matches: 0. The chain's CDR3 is CASSRQGQPQHF. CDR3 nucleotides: TGTGCCAGTAGTAGACAGGGTCAGCCCCAGCATTTT.

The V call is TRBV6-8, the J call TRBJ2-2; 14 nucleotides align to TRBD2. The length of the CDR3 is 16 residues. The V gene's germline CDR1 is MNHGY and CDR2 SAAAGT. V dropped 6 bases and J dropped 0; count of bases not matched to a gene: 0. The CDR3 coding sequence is TGTGCCAGCAGGGGACTAGCGGGGGCGAACACCGGGGAGCTGTTTTTT. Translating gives CASRGLAGANTGELFF.

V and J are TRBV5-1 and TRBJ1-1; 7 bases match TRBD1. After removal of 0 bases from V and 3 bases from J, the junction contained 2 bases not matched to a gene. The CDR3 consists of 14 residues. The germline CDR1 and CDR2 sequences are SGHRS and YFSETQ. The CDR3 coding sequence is TGCGCCAGCAGCTTGGCAGGGGGGTACACTGAAGCTTTCTTT. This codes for CASSLAGGYTEAFF.

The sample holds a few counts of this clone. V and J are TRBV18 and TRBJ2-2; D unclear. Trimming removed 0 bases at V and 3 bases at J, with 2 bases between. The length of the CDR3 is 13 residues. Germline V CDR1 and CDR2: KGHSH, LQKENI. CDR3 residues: CASSPPHTGELFF. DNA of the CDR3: TGTGCCAGCTCACCACCGCACACCGGGGAGCTGTTTTTT. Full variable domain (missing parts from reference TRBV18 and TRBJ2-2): NAGVMQNPRHLVRRRGQEARLRCSPMKGHSHVYWYRQLPEEGLKFMVYLQKENIIDESGMPKERFSAEFPKEGPSILRIQQVVRGDSAAYFCASSPPHTGELFFGEGSRLTVL.

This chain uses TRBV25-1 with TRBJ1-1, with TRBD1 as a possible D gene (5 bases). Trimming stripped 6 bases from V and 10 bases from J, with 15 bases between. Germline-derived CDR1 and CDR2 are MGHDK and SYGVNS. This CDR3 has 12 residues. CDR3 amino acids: CASSSKGGAAFF. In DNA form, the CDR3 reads TGTGCCAGCAGCTCTAAGGGTGGGGCAGCTTTCTTT.

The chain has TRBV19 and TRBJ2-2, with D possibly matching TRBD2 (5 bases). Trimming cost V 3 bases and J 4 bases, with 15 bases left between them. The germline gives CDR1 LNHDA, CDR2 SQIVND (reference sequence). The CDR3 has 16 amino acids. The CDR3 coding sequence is TGTGCCAGTAGTATCCTTGGGCGGAGCGGCACCGGGGAGCTGTTTTTT. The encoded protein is CASSILGRSGTGELFF. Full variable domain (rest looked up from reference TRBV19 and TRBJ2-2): DGGITQSPKYLFRKEGQNVTLSCEQNLNHDAMYWYRQDPGQGLRLIYYSQIVNDFQKGDIAEGYSVSREKKESFPLTVTSAQKNPTAFYLCASSILGRSGTGELFFGEGSRLTVL.

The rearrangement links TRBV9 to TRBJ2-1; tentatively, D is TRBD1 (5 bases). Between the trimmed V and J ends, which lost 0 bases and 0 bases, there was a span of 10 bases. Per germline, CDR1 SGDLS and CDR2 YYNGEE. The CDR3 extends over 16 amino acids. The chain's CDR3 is CASSVDQGSSYNEQFF. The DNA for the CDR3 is TGTGCCAGCAGCGTAGACCAGGGAAGCTCCTACAATGAGCAGTTCTTC.

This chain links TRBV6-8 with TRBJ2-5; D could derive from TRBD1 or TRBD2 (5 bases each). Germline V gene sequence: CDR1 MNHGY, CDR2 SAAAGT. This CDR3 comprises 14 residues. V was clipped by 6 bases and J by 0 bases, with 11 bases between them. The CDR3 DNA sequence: TGTGCCAGCAGCCCCGGGGCCTACCAAGAGACCCAGTACTTC. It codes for CASSPGAYQETQYF.

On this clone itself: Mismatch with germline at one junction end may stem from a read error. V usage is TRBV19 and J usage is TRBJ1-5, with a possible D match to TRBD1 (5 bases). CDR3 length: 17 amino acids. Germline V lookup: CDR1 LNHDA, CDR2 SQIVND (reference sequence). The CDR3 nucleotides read TGTGCCAGTAAGCTCGCGAGACAGCTTGAGATCAATCAGTCCCAGCATTTT. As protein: CASKLARQLEINQSQHF.

The CDR3 DNA reads as TGTGCCAGCAGCGCTAGGGGACTAGCGTCAGAGACCCAGTACTTC. This gives the protein CASSARGLASETQYF. The chain employs TRBV11-3 and TRBJ2-5; 10 bases align to TRBD2. The V gene end was trimmed by 5 bases and the J gene end by 4 bases; junction bases not matched to a gene: 7. This CDR3 spans 15 amino acids. The germline CDR1 and CDR2 sequences are SGHNT and YENEEA.

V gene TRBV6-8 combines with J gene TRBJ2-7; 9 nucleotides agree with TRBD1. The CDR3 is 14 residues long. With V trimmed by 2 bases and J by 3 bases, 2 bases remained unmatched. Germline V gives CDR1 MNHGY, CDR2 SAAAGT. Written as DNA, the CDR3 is TGTGCCAGCAGTTACCGGGACAGGGTCTACGAGCAGTACTTC. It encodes CASSYRDRVYEQYF.